The entry that follows covers one T cell receptor beta chain sequence. The authors prepared the TCRbeta library with unique molecular identifiers. One entry per CDR3 protein results from TCRdb running MiXCR on the PCR reads. The repertoire includes some 290,000 distinct CDR3 sequences, about 10% of them detected once, and around a tenth sits in the top ten. The data derive from a study of T-cell reconstitution after alpha-beta-depleted transplantation in children. Trimming cost V 5 bases and J 0 bases; bases outside gene matches: 8. The CDR3 loop spans 16 amino acids. Germline V lookup: CDR1 SGHRS, CDR2 YFSETQ.

The material was PBMCs from the stem cell graft donor, obtained from the stem cell graft. V gene TRBV5-1 combines with J gene TRBJ2-3; 8 positions agree with TRBD2. The source of this sequence is a human donor who donated a stem cell graft to a child with SCID. The CDR3 loop is CASRDLAGTSTDTQYF. In DNA form, the CDR3 reads TGCGCCAGCAGAGATTTAGCGGGGACTAGCACAGATACGCAGTATTTT.